This TCR beta chain is drawn from a study of CD8+CD57+ T cells in acquired aplastic anemia. Study-wide background: Sorted CD4+ and CD8+ cells gave a mean 3.2 ug DNA, range about 0.19 to 27.4 ug.

Per germline, CDR1 SGHRS and CDR2 YFSETQ. The CDR3 has 16 residues. Genomic DNA constituted the template upon which TCR beta VDJ and CDR3 profiling was performed. A single record per CDR3 protein comes from TCRdb applying MiXCR to the reads. Counted here are under 250,000 distinct CDR3 sequences, 40% to 50% occurring once; the ten biggest clones make up 7.8%. This clonotype has a handful of counts. The antigen remains unidentified. The junction shows a germline mismatch at one end, possibly a read error. General study results and limits: CD8+ Simpson's diversity in patients was not significantly different from that in controls.

Previously, flow cytometry had revealed CD8+CD57+ cell expansion in the patients chosen for sequencing. All patients were therapy-naive when blood was sampled. This sequence joins TRBV5-1 and TRBJ1-4; D might be TRBD1 (6 bases). The sequenced material came from sorted CD4+, CD8+, or CD8+CD57+ T cells (not recorded which) from PBMCs. This sequence originates from a human donor with aplastic anemia. The CDR3 nucleotides read TGCGCCAGCAGTTTGGCCCCACAGGGTGGAGGGGAAAAACTGTTTTTT. Its protein is CASSLAPQGGGEKLFF.